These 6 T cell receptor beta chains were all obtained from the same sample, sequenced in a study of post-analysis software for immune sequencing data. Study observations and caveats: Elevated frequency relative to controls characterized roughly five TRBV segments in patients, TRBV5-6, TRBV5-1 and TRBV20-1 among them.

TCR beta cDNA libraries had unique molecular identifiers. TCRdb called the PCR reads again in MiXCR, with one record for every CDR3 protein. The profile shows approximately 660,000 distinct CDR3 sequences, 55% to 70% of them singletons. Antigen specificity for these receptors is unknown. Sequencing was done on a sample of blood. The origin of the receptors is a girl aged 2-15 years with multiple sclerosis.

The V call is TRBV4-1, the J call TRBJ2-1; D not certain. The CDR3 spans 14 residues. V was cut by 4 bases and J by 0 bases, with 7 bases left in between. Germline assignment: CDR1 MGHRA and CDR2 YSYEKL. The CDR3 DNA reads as TGCGCCAGCAGCCCGACGAGCTCCTACAATGAGCAGTTCTTC. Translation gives CASSPTSSYNEQFF.

As DNA, the CDR3 is TGTGCCTGTAGAACAGGGAACACTGAAGCTTTCTTT. This encodes CACRTGNTEAFF. The V and J genes are TRBV30 and TRBJ1-1; perhaps TRBD1 as D (5 bases). Germline CDR1 GTSNPN, CDR2 SVGIG (reference sequence). This CDR3 has 12 residues. V lost 6 bases and J 1 base, leaving 9 bases between the germline ends.

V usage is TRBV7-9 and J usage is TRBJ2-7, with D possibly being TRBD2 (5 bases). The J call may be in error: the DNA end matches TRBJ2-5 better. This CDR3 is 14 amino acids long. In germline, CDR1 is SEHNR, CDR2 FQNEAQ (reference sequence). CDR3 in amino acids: CASSFRRGSETQYF. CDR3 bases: TGTGCCAGCAGCTTTAGACGGGGTTCGGAGACCCAGTACTTC.

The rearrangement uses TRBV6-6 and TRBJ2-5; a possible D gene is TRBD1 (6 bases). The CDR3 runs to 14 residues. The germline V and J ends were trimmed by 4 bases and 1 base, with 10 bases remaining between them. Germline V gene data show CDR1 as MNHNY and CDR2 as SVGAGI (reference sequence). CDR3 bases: TGTGCCAGCAGTTCAGGGGTGGGCCAAGAGACCCAGTACTTC. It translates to CASSSGVGQETQYF.

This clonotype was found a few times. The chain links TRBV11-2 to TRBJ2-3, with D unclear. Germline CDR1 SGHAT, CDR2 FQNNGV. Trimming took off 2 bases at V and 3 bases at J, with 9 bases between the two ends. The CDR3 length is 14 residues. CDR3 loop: CASSLNPSTDTQYF. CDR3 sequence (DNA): TGTGCCAGCAGCTTAAATCCCAGTACAGATACGCAGTATTTT.

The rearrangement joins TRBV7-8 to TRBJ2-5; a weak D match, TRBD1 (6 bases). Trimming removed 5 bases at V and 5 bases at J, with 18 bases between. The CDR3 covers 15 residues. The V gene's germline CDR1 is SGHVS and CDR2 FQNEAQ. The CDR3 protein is CASSPIAGVAETQYF. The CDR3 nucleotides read TGTGCCAGCAGCCCAATAGCAGGGGTGGCGGAGACCCAGTACTTC.